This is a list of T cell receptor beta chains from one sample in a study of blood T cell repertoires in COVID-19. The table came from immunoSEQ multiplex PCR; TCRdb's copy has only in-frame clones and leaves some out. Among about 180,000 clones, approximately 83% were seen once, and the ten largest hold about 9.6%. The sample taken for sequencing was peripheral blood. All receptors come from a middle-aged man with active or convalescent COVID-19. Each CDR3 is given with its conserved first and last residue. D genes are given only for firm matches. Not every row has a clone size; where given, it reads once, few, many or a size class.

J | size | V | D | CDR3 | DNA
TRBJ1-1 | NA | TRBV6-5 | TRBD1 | CASSYLGQGNNEAFF | TGTGCCAGCAGTTACCTAGGACAGGGGAATAATGAAGCTTTCTTT
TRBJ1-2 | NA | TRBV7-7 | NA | CASSSLPHRGVRF | TGTGCCAGCAGTAGCTTACCCCACCGGGGAGTTCGCTTC
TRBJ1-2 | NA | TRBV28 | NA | CASSFPQNYGYTF | TGTGCCAGCAGTTTTCCCCAGAACTATGGCTACACCTTC
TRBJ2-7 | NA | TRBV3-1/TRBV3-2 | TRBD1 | CASSQLGDRDEQYF | TGTGCCAGCAGCCAACTTGGGGACAGGGACGAGCAGTACTTC
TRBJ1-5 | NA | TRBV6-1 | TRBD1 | CASSEVPTGVGQPQHF | TGTGCCAGCAGTGAGGTCCCAACAGGGGTCGGTCAGCCCCAGCATTTT
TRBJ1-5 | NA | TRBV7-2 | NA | CASSLEPGNNQPQHF | TGTGCCAGCAGCTTAGAGCCGGGGAACAATCAGCCCCAGCATTTT
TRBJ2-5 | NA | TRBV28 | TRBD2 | CASSLAGGTETQYF | TGTGCCAGCAGTTTGGCGGGGGGCACAGAGACCCAGTACTTC
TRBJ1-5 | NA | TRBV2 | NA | CASSPDRNNQPQHF | TGTGCCAGCAGCCCCGACAGAAACAATCAGCCCCAGCATTTT
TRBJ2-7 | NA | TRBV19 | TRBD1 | CASSDRTGDEQYF | TGTGCCAGTAGTGACCGGACAGGGGACGAGCAGTACTTC
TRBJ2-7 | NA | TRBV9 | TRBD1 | CASSVDPGGVYEQYF | TGTGCCAGCAGCGTAGACCCAGGGGGAGTCTACGAGCAGTACTTC
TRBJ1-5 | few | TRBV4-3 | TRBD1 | CASSQDFSRGIEPQHF | TGCGCCAGCAGCCAAGATTTCAGCAGGGGGATCGAGCCCCAGCATTTT
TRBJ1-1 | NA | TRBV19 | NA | CASLMGGGTEAFF | TGTGCCAGTCTTATGGGGGGAGGCACTGAAGCTTTCTTT
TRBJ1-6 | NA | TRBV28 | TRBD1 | CASSLFRATGNSYNSPLHF | TGTGCCAGCAGTTTATTCCGAGCGACAGGGAACTCCTATAATTCACCCCTCCACTTT
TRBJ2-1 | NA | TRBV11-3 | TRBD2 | CASSSGTSFYNEQFF | TGTGCCAGCAGCTCCGGGACTAGCTTCTACAATGAGCAGTTCTTC
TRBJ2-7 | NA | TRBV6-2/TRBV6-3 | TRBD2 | CASSYPGLAGADYEQYF | TGTGCCAGCAGTTACCCGGGACTAGCGGGGGCCGACTACGAGCAGTACTTC
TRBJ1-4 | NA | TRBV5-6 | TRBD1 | CAGSLRGHEKLFF | TGTGCCGGGTCCCTCAGGGGGCATGAAAAACTGTTTTTT
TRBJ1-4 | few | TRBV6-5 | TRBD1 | CASRQPGQGNEKLFF | TGTGCCAGCAGACAACCGGGACAGGGGAATGAAAAACTGTTTTTT
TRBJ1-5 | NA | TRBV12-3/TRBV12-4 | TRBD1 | CASSQTGFQPQHF | TGTGCCAGCAGCCAGACAGGGTTCCAGCCCCAGCATTTT
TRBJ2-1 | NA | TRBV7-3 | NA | CASSPGSFGDEQFF | TGTGCCAGCAGCCCAGGGTCCTTTGGAGATGAGCAGTTCTTC
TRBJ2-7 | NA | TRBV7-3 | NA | CASSFVLPRSYEQYF | TGTGCCAGCAGCTTCGTCCTACCTCGATCCTACGAGCAGTACTTC
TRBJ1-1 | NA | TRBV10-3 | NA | CAISEKQAWNTEAFF | TGTGCCATCAGTGAGAAACAGGCGTGGAACACTGAAGCTTTCTTT
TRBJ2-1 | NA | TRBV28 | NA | CASSRNEQFF | TGTGCCAGCAGCCGGAATGAGCAGTTCTTC
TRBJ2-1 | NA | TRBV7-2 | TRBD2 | CASSLLAGGPPEQFF | TGTGCCAGCAGCTTACTAGCGGGGGGGCCTCCTGAGCAGTTCTTC
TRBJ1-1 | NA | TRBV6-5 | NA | CASIGSLGDTEAFF | TGTGCCAGCATTGGCTCCCTAGGGGACACTGAAGCTTTCTTT
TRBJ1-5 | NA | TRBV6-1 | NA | CASSDGDSNQPQHF | TGTGCCAGCAGTGACGGGGATAGCAATCAGCCCCAGCATTTT
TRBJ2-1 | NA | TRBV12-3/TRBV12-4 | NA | CASNRQRNEQFF | TGTGCCAGCAACCGACAGAGGAATGAGCAGTTCTTC
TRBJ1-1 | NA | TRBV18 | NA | CASSPSQGGDTEAFF | TGTGCCAGCTCACCGAGTCAGGGAGGGGACACTGAAGCTTTCTTT
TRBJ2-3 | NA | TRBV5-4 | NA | CASSFQTGLTDTQYF | TGTGCCAGCAGCTTTCAAACTGGTCTCACAGATACGCAGTATTTT
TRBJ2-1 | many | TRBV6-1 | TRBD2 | CASSEAAGDYNEQFF | TGTGCCAGCAGTGAAGCAGCGGGAGACTACAATGAGCAGTTCTTC
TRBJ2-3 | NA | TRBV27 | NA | CASSSRGGTDTQYF | TGTGCCAGCAGTTCTCGCGGGGGCACAGATACGCAGTATTTT
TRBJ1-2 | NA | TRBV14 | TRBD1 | CASSPGTGINYGYTF | TGTGCCAGCAGCCCCGGGACAGGGATTAACTATGGCTACACCTTC
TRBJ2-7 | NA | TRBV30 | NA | CAWSVGPEQYF | TGTGCCTGGAGTGTGGGGCCCGAGCAGTACTTC
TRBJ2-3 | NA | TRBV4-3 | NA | CASSQAGITDTQYF | TGCGCCAGCAGCCAAGCGGGGATCACAGATACGCAGTATTTT
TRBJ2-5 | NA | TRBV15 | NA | CATGPGKETQYF | TGTGCCACCGGTCCAGGGAAAGAGACCCAGTACTTC
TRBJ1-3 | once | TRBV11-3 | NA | CASSLDGADSGNTIYF | TGTGCCAGCAGCTTAGATGGTGCAGACTCTGGAAACACCATATATTTT
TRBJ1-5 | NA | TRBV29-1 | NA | CSVDLGGNQPQHF | TGCAGCGTTGATTTAGGAGGGAATCAGCCCCAGCATTTT
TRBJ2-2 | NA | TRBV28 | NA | CASLLFGSGELFF | TGTGCCAGCCTCCTTTTCGGGTCCGGGGAGCTGTTTTTT
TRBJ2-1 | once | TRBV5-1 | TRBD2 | CASSLDLAGALDEQFF | TGCGCCAGCAGCTTGGATCTAGCGGGGGCCTTGGATGAGCAGTTCTTC
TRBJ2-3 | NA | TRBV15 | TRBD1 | CATRRDRPTDTQYF | TGTGCCACCAGAAGGGACAGACCCACAGATACGCAGTATTTT
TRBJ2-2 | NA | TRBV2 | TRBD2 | CASSGRDRTNTGELFF | TGTGCCAGCAGCGGGAGGGATCGGACAAACACCGGGGAGCTGTTTTTT